The rows below give T cell receptor beta chains drawn from one sample of a study of cytomegalovirus exposure and HLA in healthy donors. TCRdb's table, derived via immunoSEQ multiplex PCR, lists solely in-frame clones and lacks some. The sample records 60,000 to 75,000 clones, around 78% being singletons. The sample consisted of PBMCs. The source is a man aged 18 to 29 in good health and CMV-seropositive. CDR3s include the opening cysteine and the closing phenylalanine or tryptophan. D genes are given only for firm matches. Clone size appears in some rows only: once, few, many, or a class for an expanded clone.

v_call: TRBV7-2
d_call: NA
clone_size: NA
j_call: TRBJ2-5
cdr3_nt: TGTGCCAGCAGCTCCCAGGGGGGAAAGACCCAGTACTTC
cdr3_aa: CASSSQGGKTQYF

v_call: TRBV25-1
d_call: NA
clone_size: NA
j_call: TRBJ1-1
cdr3_nt: TGTGCCAGCAGTGGAGGACACTTTGGAGCTTTCTTT
cdr3_aa: CASSGGHFGAFF

v_call: TRBV30
d_call: NA
clone_size: few
j_call: TRBJ2-7
cdr3_nt: TGTGCCTGGAGTGTTAGTGGCTACGAGCAGTACTTC
cdr3_aa: CAWSVSGYEQYF

v_call: TRBV7-2
d_call: TRBD1
clone_size: NA
j_call: TRBJ1-2
cdr3_nt: TGTGCCAGCAGCTTAACTTCGACAGGGGGGGGCTCCTATGGCTACACCTTC
cdr3_aa: CASSLTSTGGGSYGYTF

v_call: TRBV10-1
d_call: NA
clone_size: once
j_call: TRBJ1-5
cdr3_nt: TGCGCCAGCAGTGAAGAGGGCAGCAATCAGCCCCAGCATTTT
cdr3_aa: CASSEEGSNQPQHF

v_call: TRBV29-1
d_call: NA
clone_size: NA
j_call: TRBJ1-2
cdr3_nt: TGCAGCGTTGAAGACTGGAAGCCGGAGGGCTACACCTTC
cdr3_aa: CSVEDWKPEGYTF

v_call: TRBV29-1
d_call: TRBD1
clone_size: few
j_call: TRBJ1-6
cdr3_nt: TGCAGCGTCCCCGGACAGGGATATAATTCACCCCTCCACTTT
cdr3_aa: CSVPGQGYNSPLHF

v_call: TRBV28
d_call: NA
clone_size: NA
j_call: TRBJ1-5
cdr3_nt: TGTGCCAGCTTGGACACAGTCAGTATAGCAACTCAGCCCCAGCATTTT
cdr3_aa: CASLDTVSIATQPQHF

v_call: TRBV7-8
d_call: NA
clone_size: NA
j_call: TRBJ1-5
cdr3_nt: TGTGCCAGCAGCTTAGCAGCTCTCCAGCCCCAGCATTTT
cdr3_aa: CASSLAALQPQHF

v_call: TRBV4-1
d_call: TRBD1
clone_size: NA
j_call: TRBJ2-2
cdr3_nt: TGCGCCAGCAGCCAAGGACAGGGTTGGGACACCGGGGAGCTGTTTTTT
cdr3_aa: CASSQGQGWDTGELFF

v_call: TRBV30
d_call: TRBD1
clone_size: NA
j_call: TRBJ2-7
cdr3_nt: TGTGCCTGGAGTGTAGGGCAGGGGGCCTACGAGCAGTACTTC
cdr3_aa: CAWSVGQGAYEQYF

v_call: TRBV19
d_call: TRBD1
clone_size: NA
j_call: TRBJ1-5
cdr3_nt: TGTGCCAGTTCCGGGACAGTCAATCAGCCCCAGCATTTT
cdr3_aa: CASSGTVNQPQHF

v_call: TRBV7-9
d_call: NA
clone_size: NA
j_call: TRBJ2-7
cdr3_nt: TGTGCCAGCAGCTTATCCCCAGGGCTCGAGCAGTACTTC
cdr3_aa: CASSLSPGLEQYF

v_call: TRBV2
d_call: TRBD1
clone_size: NA
j_call: TRBJ1-3
cdr3_nt: TGTGCCACCAGACAGGGGGTAGAAAACACCATATATTTT
cdr3_aa: CATRQGVENTIYF

v_call: TRBV5-4
d_call: TRBD1
clone_size: NA
j_call: TRBJ2-7
cdr3_nt: TGTGCCAGCAGCACCGGGACAGGGTTGTACGAGCAGTACTTC
cdr3_aa: CASSTGTGLYEQYF

v_call: TRBV4-1
d_call: TRBD1
clone_size: medium-sized
j_call: TRBJ1-1
cdr3_nt: TGCGCCAGCAGCCGACAGGGGGTGAACACTGAAGCTTTCTTT
cdr3_aa: CASSRQGVNTEAFF

v_call: TRBV6-4
d_call: TRBD2
clone_size: few
j_call: TRBJ2-3
cdr3_nt: TGTGCCAGCAGCTCGACTAGCGGGAGCACAGATACGCAGTATTTT
cdr3_aa: CASSSTSGSTDTQYF

v_call: TRBV9
d_call: NA
clone_size: NA
j_call: TRBJ1-4
cdr3_nt: TGTGCCAGCAGCGTAGATCAGGGAGGCGAAAAACTGTTTTTT
cdr3_aa: CASSVDQGGEKLFF

v_call: TRBV4-1
d_call: NA
clone_size: NA
j_call: TRBJ2-7
cdr3_nt: TGCGCCAGCAGCCAAGTAGGGGCGAGCTCCTACGAGCAGTACTTC
cdr3_aa: CASSQVGASSYEQYF

v_call: TRBV28
d_call: NA
clone_size: NA
j_call: TRBJ1-2
cdr3_nt: TGTGCCAGTCGCCCGGAGGGGAGTAATCGGGATGGCTACACCTTC
cdr3_aa: CASRPEGSNRDGYTF

v_call: TRBV7-6
d_call: NA
clone_size: NA
j_call: TRBJ2-7
cdr3_nt: TGTGCCAGCAGCCCGAGCTCCTACGAGCAGTACTTC
cdr3_aa: CASSPSSYEQYF

v_call: TRBV18
d_call: NA
clone_size: NA
j_call: TRBJ1-3
cdr3_nt: TGTGCCAGCTCAGCAACGAGGGGAGGCTCTGGAAACACCATATATTTT
cdr3_aa: CASSATRGGSGNTIYF

v_call: TRBV2
d_call: NA
clone_size: NA
j_call: TRBJ1-2
cdr3_nt: TGTGCCAGCAGTGAACGAGGACAGAACTATGGCTACACCTTC
cdr3_aa: CASSERGQNYGYTF

v_call: TRBV6-5
d_call: NA
clone_size: NA
j_call: TRBJ2-7
cdr3_nt: TGTGCCAGCAGCCTAGGGGCCGGGAGCTCCTACGAGCAGTACTTC
cdr3_aa: CASSLGAGSSYEQYF

v_call: TRBV30
d_call: TRBD1
clone_size: NA
j_call: TRBJ1-2
cdr3_nt: TGTGCCTGGAGTGTCCAGGGGGCGAATGGCTACACCTTC
cdr3_aa: CAWSVQGANGYTF

v_call: TRBV5-6
d_call: NA
clone_size: NA
j_call: TRBJ1-4
cdr3_nt: TGTGCCAGCAGCCTGGTGGGGGAGGAATCTAATGAAAAACTGTTTTTT
cdr3_aa: CASSLVGEESNEKLFF

v_call: TRBV2
d_call: NA
clone_size: few
j_call: TRBJ1-1
cdr3_nt: TGTGCCAGTCACCCCGACAGGACGGGGGCTTTCTTT
cdr3_aa: CASHPDRTGAFF

v_call: TRBV30
d_call: NA
clone_size: NA
j_call: TRBJ2-7
cdr3_nt: TGTGCCTGGAGTACGGGTAACGAGCAGTACTTC
cdr3_aa: CAWSTGNEQYF

v_call: TRBV28
d_call: NA
clone_size: NA
j_call: TRBJ1-6
cdr3_nt: TGTGCCAGCAGTCTTCCATCGGGCTCCTATAATTCACCCCTCCACTTT
cdr3_aa: CASSLPSGSYNSPLHF

v_call: TRBV6-1
d_call: NA
clone_size: NA
j_call: TRBJ1-5
cdr3_nt: TGTGCCAGCAGTGAAGTCCAGGGAGGTCAGCCCCAGCATTTT
cdr3_aa: CASSEVQGGQPQHF

v_call: TRBV4-1
d_call: NA
clone_size: NA
j_call: TRBJ1-1
cdr3_nt: TGCGCCAGCAGCCAAGAAGGGGACACTGAAGCTTTCTTT
cdr3_aa: CASSQEGDTEAFF

v_call: TRBV2
d_call: NA
clone_size: few
j_call: TRBJ2-7
cdr3_nt: TGTGCCAGCAGTGAATTTATGGTAGCGGTTGAGCAGTACTTC
cdr3_aa: CASSEFMVAVEQYF

v_call: TRBV7-8
d_call: NA
clone_size: NA
j_call: TRBJ1-2
cdr3_nt: TGTGCCAGCAGCCTAAGGACGGGGTTCCATGGCTACACCTTC
cdr3_aa: CASSLRTGFHGYTF

v_call: TRBV7-6
d_call: TRBD2
clone_size: once
j_call: TRBJ2-1
cdr3_nt: TGTGCCAGCAGCCTAGGGACTAACTCCTACAATGAGCAGTTCTTC
cdr3_aa: CASSLGTNSYNEQFF

v_call: TRBV30
d_call: NA
clone_size: NA
j_call: TRBJ2-7
cdr3_nt: TGTGCCTGGACCCTCCCCCGGACTACACCCTACGAGCAGTACTTC
cdr3_aa: CAWTLPRTTPYEQYF

v_call: TRBV4-1
d_call: NA
clone_size: NA
j_call: TRBJ1-2
cdr3_nt: TGCGCCAGCAGCCAAGATGGGCAGTGGGGCTACACCTTC
cdr3_aa: CASSQDGQWGYTF

v_call: TRBV5-6
d_call: TRBD1
clone_size: NA
j_call: TRBJ2-7
cdr3_nt: TGTGCCAGCAGACCTAACAGGGGCGCAAACTACGAGCAGTACTTC
cdr3_aa: CASRPNRGANYEQYF

v_call: TRBV14
d_call: TRBD1
clone_size: NA
j_call: TRBJ1-6
cdr3_nt: TGTGCCAGCAGTCTGACAGGGTTATCCTCACCCCTCCACTTT
cdr3_aa: CASSLTGLSSPLHF

v_call: TRBV18
d_call: TRBD2
clone_size: NA
j_call: TRBJ2-2
cdr3_nt: TGTGCCAGCTCCCTTCGCCGGGAGGGAAACACCGGGGAGCTGTTTTTT
cdr3_aa: CASSLRREGNTGELFF

v_call: TRBV13
d_call: NA
clone_size: few
j_call: TRBJ2-3
cdr3_nt: TGTGCCAGCAGCTACGGGGGAGGCACAGATACGCAGTATTTT
cdr3_aa: CASSYGGGTDTQYF

v_call: TRBV9
d_call: NA
clone_size: few
j_call: TRBJ2-1
cdr3_nt: TGTGCCAGCAGCGTAGGTTCGGGGTGGGATGAGCAGTTCTTC
cdr3_aa: CASSVGSGWDEQFF

v_call: TRBV6-6
d_call: TRBD1
clone_size: NA
j_call: TRBJ1-1
cdr3_nt: TGTGCCAGCAGTCGGACAGGGCCCACTGAAGCTTTCTTT
cdr3_aa: CASSRTGPTEAFF

v_call: TRBV11-2
d_call: NA
clone_size: once
j_call: TRBJ1-6
cdr3_nt: TGTGCCAGCAGCCAACAGGGAGAGGCTTCACCCCTCCACTTT
cdr3_aa: CASSQQGEASPLHF

v_call: TRBV6-5
d_call: TRBD1
clone_size: NA
j_call: TRBJ2-1
cdr3_nt: TGTGCCAGCAGTAGCCGGGACAGGGGTTTCAATGAGCAGTTCTTC
cdr3_aa: CASSSRDRGFNEQFF